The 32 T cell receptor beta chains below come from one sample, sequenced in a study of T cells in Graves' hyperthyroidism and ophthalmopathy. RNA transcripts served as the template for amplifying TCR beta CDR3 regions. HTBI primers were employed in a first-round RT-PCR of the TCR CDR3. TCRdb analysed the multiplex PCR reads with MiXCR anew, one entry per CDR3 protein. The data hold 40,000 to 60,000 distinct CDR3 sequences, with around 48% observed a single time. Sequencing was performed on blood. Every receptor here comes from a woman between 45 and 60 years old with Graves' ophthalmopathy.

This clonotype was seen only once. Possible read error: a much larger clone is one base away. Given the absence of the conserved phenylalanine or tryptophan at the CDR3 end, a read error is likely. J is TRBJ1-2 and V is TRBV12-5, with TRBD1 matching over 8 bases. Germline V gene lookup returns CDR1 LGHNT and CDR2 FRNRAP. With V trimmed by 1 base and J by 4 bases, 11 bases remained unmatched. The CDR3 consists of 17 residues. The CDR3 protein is CASGLEQTGDNPYGYTL. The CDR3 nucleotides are TGTGCTAGTGGTTTGGAACAGACAGGGGACAACCCCTATGGCTACACCCTC.

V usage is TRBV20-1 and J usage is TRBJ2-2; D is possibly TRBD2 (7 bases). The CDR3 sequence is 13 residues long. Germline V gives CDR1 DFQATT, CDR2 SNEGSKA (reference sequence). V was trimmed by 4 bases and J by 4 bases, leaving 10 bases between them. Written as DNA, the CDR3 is TGCAGTGCTATAGGGGGGGGCACCGGGGAGCTGTTTTTT. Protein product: CSAIGGGTGELFF.

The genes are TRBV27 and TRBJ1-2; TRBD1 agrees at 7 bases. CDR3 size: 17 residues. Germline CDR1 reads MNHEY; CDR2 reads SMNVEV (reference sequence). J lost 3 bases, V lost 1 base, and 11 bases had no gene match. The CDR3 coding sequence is TGTGCCAGCAGTTTATACCCCCAGGGGGGGGCTGACTATGGCTACACCTTC. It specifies CASSLYPQGGADYGYTF.

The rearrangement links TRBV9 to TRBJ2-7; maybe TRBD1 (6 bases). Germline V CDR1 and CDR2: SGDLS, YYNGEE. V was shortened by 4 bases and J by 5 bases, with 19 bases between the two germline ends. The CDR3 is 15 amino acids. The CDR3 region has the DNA TGTGCCAGCAGCCCGGGGCTGGGACACCCCGACGAGCAGTACTTC. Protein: CASSPGLGHPDEQYF.

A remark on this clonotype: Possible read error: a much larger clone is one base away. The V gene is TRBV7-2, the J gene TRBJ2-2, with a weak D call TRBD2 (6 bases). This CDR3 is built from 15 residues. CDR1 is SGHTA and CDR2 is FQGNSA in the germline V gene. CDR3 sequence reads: CASSQDLANTGGLFF. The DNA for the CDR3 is TGTGCCAGCAGCCAAGATTTGGCGAACACCGGGGGGCTGTTTTTT.

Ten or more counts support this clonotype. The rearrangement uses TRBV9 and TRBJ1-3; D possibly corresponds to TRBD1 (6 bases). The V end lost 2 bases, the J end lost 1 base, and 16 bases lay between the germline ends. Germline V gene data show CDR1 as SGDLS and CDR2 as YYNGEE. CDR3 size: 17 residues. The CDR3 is CASSVGGRGSSGNTIYF. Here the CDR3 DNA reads TGTGCCAGCAGCGTCGGGGGGCGGGGGAGTTCTGGAAACACCATATATTTT.

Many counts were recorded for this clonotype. The CDR3 loop reads CSARGGSRGFPTIYF. The CDR3 nucleotides read TGCAGTGCTAGAGGAGGGTCCAGGGGTTTCCCCACCATATATTTT. The J gene is TRBJ1-3, the V gene TRBV20-1; weak D call: TRBD1 (6 bases). This CDR3 has 15 amino acids. With 1 base removed from V and 9 bases from J, the gap between germline ends came to 19 bases. Per germline, CDR1 DFQATT and CDR2 SNEGSKA (reference sequence).

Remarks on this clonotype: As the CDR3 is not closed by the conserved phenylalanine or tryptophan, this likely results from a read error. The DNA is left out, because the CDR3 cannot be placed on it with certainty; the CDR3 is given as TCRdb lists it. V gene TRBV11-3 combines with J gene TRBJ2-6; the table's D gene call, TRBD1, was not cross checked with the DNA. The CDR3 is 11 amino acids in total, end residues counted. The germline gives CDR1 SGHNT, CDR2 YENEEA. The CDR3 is CASSLSGTANT.

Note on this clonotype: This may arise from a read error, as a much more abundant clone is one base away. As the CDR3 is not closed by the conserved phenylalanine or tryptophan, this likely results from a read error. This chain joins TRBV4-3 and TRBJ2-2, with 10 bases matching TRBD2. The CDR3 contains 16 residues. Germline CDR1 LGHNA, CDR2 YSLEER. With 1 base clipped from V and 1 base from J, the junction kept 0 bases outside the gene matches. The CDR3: CASSQVAGGNTGELFL. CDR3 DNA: TGCGCCAGCAGCCAAGTAGCGGGAGGGAACACCGGGGAGCTGTTTCTT.

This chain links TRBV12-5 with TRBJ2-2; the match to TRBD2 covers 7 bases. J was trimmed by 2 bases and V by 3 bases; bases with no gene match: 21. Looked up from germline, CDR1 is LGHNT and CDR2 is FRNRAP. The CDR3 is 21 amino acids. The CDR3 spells CASGLAPRWQGPGGNTGELFF. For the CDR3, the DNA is TGTGCTAGTGGTTTAGCTCCTAGATGGCAGGGTCCGGGGGGAAACACCGGGGAGCTGTTTTTT.

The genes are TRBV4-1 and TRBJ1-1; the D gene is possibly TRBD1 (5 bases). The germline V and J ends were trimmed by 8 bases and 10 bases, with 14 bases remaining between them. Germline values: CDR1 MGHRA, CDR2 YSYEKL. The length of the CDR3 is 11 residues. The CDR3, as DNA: TGCGCCAGCGGGCCCCCCGGGACAGCTTTCTTT. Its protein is CASGPPGTAFF.

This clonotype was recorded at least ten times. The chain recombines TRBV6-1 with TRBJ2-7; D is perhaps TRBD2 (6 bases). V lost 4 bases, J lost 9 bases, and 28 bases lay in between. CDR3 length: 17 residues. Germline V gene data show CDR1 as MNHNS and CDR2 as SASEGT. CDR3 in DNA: TGTGCCAGCAGTGTATTATTGCGGGGCCCTGGGTTGTTGGGGCAGTACTTC. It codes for CASSVLLRGPGLLGQYF.

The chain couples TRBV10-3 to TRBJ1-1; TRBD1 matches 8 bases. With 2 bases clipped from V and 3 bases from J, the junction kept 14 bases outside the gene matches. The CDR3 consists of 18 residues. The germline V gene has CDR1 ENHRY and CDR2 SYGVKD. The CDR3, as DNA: TGTGCCATCAGTGAGCCGGGGACAGGATTGGCCGGGGACACTGAAGCTTTCTTT. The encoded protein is CAISEPGTGLAGDTEAFF.

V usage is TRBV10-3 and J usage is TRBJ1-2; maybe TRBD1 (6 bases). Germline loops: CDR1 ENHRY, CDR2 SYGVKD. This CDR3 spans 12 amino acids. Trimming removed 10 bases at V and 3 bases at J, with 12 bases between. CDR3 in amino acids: CATSGADYGYTF. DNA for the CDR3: TGTGCCACCTCAGGGGCGGACTATGGCTACACCTTC.

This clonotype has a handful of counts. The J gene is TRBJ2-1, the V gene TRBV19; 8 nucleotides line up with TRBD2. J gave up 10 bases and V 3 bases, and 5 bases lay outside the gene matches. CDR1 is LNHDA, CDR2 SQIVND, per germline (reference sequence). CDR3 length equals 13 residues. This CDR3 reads CASSIGLAYEQFF. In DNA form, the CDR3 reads TGTGCCAGTAGTATTGGACTAGCCTACGAGCAGTTCTTC.

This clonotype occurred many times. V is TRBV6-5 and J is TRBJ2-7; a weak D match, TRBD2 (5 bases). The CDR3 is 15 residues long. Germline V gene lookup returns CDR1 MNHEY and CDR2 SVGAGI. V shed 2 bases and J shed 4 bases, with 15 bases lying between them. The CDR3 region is CASSYNGFGEYEQYF. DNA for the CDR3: TGTGCCAGCAGTTACAATGGGTTCGGGGAATACGAGCAGTACTTC.

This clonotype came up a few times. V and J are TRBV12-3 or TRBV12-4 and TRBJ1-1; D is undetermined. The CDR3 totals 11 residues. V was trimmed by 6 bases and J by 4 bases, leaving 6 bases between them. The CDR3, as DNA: TGTGCCAGCAGGCTTAGCACTGAAGCTTTCTTT. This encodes CASRLSTEAFF.

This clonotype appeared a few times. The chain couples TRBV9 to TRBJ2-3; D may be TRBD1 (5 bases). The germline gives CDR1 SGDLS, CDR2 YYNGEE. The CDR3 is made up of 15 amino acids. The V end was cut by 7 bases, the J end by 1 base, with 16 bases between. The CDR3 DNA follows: TGTGCCAGCTCACCATGGCAGGGCCGCACAGATACGCAGTATTTT. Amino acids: CASSPWQGRTDTQYF.

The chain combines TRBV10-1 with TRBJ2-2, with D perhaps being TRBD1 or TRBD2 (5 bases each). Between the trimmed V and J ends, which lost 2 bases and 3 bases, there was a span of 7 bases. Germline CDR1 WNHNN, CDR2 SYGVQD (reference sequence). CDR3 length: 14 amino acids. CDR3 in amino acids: CASSEVGDTGELFF. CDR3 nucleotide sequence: TGCGCCAGCAGTGAGGTGGGGGACACCGGGGAGCTGTTTTTT.

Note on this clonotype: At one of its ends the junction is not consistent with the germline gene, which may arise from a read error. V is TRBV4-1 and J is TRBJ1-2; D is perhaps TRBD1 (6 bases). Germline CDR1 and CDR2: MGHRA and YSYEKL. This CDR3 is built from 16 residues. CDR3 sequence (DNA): TGCGCCCGCAGCCAAGTCACAGGGCGCTCTCAGGATGGCTACACCTTC. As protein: CARSQVTGRSQDGYTF.

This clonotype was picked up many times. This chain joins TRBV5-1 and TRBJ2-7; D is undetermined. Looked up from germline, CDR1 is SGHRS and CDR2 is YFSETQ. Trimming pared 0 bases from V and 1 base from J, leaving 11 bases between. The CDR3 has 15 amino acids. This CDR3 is CASSLGHAQSYEQYF. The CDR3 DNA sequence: TGCGCCAGCAGCTTGGGACATGCGCAATCCTACGAGCAGTACTTC.

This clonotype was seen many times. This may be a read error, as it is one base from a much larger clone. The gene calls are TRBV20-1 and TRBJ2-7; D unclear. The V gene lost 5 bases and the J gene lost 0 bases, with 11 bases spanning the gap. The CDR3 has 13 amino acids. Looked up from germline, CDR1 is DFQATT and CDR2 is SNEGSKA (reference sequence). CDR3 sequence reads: CSAGAPYSYEQYF. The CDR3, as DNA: TGCAGTGCTGGCGCCCCTTACTCCTACGAGCAGTACTTC.

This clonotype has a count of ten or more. The CDR3 sequence: CASTPGGDTGELFF. The CDR3 nucleotides read TGTGCCAGCACCCCGGGGGGGGACACCGGGGAGCTGTTTTTT. This sequence joins TRBV12-3 or TRBV12-4 and TRBJ2-2, with 8 bases matching TRBD2. CDR3 size: 14 residues. Trimming at V came to 7 bases and at J to 3 bases, leaving 4 bases not matched to a gene.

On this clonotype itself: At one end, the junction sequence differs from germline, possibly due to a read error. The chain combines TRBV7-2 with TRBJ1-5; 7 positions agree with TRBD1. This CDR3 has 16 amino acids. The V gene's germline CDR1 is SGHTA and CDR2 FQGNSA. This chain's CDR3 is CASSEQGSSYNEPQHF. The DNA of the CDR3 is TGTGCCAGCAGCGAACAGGGGAGCTCCTACAATGAGCCCCAGCATTTT.

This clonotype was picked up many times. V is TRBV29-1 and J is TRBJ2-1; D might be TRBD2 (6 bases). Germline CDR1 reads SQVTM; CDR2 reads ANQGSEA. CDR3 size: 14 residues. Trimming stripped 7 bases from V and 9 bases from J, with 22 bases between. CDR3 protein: CSDSSDSIGGEQFF. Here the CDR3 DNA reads TGCAGCGACTCTAGCGACTCGATTGGTGGTGAGCAGTTCTTC.

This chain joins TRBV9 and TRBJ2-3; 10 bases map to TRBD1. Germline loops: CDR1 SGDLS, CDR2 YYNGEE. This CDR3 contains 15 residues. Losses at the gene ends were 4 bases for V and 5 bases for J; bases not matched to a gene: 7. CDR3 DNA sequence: TGTGCCAGCAGCCCTAGGGGGACAGGGGAAGATACGCAGTATTTT. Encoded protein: CASSPRGTGEDTQYF.

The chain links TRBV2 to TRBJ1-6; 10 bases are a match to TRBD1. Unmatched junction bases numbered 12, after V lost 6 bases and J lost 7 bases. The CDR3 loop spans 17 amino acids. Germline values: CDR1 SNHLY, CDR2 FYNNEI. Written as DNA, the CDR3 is TGTGCCAGCAGGGCCTGGGACAGGGGAGTGAGGAATTCACCCCTCCACTTT. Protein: CASRAWDRGVRNSPLHF.

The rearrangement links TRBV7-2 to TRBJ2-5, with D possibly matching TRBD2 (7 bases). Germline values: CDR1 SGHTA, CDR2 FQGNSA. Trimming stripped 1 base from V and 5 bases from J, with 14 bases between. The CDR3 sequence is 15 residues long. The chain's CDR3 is CASSLVGGGEETQYF. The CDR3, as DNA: TGTGCCAGCAGCTTAGTTGGGGGGGGCGAGGAGACCCAGTACTTC.

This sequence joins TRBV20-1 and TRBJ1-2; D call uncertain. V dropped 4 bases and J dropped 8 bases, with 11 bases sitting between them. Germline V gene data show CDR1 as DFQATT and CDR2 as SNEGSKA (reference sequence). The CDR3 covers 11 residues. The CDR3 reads CSATPGPGYTF. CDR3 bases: TGCAGTGCTACGCCCGGGCCGGGCTACACCTTC.

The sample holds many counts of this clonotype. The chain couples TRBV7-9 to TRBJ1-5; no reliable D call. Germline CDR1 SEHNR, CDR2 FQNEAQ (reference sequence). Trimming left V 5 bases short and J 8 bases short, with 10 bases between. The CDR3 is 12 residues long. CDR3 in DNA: TGTGCCAGCAGCCCCCATAATGAGCCCCAGCATTTT. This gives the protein CASSPHNEPQHF.

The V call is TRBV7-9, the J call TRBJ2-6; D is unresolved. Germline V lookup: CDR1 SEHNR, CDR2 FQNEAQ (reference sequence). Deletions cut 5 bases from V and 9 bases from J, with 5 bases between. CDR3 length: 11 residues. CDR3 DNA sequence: TGTGCCAGCAGCCCGAACAACGTCCTGACTTTC. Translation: CASSPNNVLTF.

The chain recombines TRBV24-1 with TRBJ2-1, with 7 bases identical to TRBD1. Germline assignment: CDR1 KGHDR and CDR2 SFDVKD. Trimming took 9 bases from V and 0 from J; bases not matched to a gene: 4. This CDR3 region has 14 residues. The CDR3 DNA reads TGTGCCACCGAGACAGGGAGCTCCTACAATGAGCAGTTCTTC. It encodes CATETGSSYNEQFF.